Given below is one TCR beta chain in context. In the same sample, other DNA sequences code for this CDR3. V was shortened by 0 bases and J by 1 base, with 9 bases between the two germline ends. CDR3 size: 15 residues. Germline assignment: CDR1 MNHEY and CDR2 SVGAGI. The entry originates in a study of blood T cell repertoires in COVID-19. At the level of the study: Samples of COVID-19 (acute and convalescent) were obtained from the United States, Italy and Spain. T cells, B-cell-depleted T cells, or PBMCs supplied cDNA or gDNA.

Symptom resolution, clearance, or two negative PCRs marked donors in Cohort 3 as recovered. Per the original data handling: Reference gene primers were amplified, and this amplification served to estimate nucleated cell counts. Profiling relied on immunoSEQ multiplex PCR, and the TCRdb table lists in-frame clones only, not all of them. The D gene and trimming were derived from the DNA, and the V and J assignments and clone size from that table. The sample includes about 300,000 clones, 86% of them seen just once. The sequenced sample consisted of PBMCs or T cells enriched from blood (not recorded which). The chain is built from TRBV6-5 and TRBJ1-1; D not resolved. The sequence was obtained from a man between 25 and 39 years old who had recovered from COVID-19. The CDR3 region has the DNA TGTGCCAGCAGTTACTCCAGGAGGGAGAACACTGAAGCTTTCTTT. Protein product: CASSYSRRENTEAFF.